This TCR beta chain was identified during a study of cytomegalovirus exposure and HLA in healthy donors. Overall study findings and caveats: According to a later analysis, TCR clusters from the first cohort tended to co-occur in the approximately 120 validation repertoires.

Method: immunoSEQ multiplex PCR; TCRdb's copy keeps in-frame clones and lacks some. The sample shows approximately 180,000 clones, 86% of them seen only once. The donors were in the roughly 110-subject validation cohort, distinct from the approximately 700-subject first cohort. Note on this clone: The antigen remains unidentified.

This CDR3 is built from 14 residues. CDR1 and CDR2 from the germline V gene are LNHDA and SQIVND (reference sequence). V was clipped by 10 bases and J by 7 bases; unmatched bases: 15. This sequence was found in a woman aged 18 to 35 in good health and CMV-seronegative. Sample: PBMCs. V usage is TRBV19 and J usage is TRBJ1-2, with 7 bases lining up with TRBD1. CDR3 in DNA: TGTGCCACCGCTATTTCCACAGGGGTTCTTGGCTACACCTTC. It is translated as CATAISTGVLGYTF.